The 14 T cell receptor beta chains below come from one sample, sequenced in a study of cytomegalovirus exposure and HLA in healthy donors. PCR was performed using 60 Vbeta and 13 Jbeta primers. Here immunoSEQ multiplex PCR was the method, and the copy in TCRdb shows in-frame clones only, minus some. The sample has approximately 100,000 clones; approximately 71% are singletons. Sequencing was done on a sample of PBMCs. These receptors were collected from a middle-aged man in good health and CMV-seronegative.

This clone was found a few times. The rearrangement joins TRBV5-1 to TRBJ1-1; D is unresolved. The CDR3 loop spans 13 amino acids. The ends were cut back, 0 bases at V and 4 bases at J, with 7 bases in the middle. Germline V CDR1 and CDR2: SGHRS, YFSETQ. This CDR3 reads CASSLDLITEAFF. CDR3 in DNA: TGCGCCAGCAGCTTGGATCTAATCACTGAAGCTTTCTTT.

CDR3 in DNA: TGCAGCGTTGGAGTCGGGACTAGCGTGGATGAGCAGTTCTTC. It specifies CSVGVGTSVDEQFF. The J gene is TRBJ2-1, the V gene TRBV29-1; 10 bases are a match to TRBD2. The V gene end was trimmed by 4 bases and the J gene end by 8 bases; junction bases not matched to a gene: 8. Germline assignment: CDR1 SQVTM and CDR2 ANQGSEA. This CDR3 has 14 amino acids.

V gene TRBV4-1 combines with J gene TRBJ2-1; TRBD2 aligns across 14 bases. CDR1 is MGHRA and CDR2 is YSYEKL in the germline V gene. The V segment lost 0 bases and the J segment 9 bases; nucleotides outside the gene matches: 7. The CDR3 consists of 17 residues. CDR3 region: CASSQEATSGGAGEQFF. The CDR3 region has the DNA TGCGCCAGCAGCCAAGAGGCGACTAGCGGGGGGGCGGGTGAGCAGTTCTTC.

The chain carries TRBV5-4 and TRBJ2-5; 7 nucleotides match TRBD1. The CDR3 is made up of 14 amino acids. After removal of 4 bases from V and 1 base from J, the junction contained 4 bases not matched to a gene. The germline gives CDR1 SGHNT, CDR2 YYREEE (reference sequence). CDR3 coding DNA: TGTGCCAGCAGCAACAGACAGGGCCAAGAGACCCAGTACTTC. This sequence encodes CASSNRQGQETQYF.

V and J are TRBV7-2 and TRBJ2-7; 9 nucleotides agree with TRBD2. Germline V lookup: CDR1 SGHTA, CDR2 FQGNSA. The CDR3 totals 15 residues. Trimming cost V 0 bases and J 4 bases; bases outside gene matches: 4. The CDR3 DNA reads TGTGCCAGCAGCTTAGCGCGGACTAGCGTATACGAGCAGTACTTC. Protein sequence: CASSLARTSVYEQYF. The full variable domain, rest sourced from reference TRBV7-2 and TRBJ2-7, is GAGVSQSPSNKVTEKGKDVELRCDPISGHTALYWYRQSLGQGLEFLIYFQGNSAPDKSGLPSDRFSAERTGGSVSTLTIQRTQQEDSAVYLCASSLARTSVYEQYFGPGTRLTVT.

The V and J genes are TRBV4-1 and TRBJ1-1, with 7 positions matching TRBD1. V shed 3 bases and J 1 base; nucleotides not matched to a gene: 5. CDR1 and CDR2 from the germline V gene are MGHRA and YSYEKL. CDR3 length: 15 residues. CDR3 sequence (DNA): TGCGCCAGCAGCCACCTCGGGACAGCGAACACTGAAGCTTTCTTT. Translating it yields CASSHLGTANTEAFF.

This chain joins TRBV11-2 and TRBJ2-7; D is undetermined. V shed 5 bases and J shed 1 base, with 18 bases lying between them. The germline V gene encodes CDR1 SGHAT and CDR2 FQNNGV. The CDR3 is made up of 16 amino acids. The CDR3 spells CASSPRYGAISYEQYF. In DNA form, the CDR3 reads TGTGCCAGCAGCCCTAGATACGGAGCCATTTCCTACGAGCAGTACTTC.

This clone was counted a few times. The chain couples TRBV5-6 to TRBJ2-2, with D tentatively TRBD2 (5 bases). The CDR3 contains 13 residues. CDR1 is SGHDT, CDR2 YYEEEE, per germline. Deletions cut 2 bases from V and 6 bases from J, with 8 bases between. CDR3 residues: CASSLRGPGELFF. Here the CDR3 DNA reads TGTGCCAGCAGCTTACGAGGGCCCGGGGAGCTGTTTTTT.

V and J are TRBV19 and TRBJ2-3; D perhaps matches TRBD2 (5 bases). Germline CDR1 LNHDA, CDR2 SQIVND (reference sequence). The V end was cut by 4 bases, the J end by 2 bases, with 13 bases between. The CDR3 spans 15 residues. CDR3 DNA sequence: TGTGCCAGTAGTAAAAGAGGGTGGCACACAGATACGCAGTATTTT. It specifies CASSKRGWHTDTQYF.

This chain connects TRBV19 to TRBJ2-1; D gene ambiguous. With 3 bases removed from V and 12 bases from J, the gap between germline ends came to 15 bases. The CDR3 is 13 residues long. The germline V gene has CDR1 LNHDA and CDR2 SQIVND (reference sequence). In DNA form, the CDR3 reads TGTGCCAGTAGTATGAACAGCCCCTCTTGGCAGTTCTTC. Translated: CASSMNSPSWQFF.

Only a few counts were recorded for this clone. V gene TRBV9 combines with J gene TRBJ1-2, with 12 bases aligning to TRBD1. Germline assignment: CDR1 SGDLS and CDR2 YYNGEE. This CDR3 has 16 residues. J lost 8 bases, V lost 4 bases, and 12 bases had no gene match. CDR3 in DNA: TGTGCCAGCAGCTTCACCTCTCCCGGGACAGGGGGCGGCTACACCTTC. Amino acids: CASSFTSPGTGGGYTF.

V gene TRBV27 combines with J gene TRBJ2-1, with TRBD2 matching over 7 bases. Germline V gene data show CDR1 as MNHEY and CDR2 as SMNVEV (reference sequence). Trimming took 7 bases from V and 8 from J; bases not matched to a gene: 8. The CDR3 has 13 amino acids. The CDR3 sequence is CASMGGGRDEQFF. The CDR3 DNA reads TGTGCCAGCATGGGTGGGGGGAGGGATGAGCAGTTCTTC.

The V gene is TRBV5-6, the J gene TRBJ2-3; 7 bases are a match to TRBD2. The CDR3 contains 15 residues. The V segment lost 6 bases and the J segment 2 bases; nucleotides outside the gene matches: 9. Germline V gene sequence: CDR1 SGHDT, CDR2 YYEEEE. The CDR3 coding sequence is TGTGCCAGCACTAGGCTAGCGGAACCCACAGATACGCAGTATTTT. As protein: CASTRLAEPTDTQYF.

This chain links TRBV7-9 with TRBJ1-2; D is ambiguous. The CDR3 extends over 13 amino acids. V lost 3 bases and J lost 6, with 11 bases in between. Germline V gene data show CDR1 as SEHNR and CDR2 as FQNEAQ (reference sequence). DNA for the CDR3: TGTGCCAGCAGCTTCGCCGGCGGGCATGGCTACACCTTC. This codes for CASSFAGGHGYTF.